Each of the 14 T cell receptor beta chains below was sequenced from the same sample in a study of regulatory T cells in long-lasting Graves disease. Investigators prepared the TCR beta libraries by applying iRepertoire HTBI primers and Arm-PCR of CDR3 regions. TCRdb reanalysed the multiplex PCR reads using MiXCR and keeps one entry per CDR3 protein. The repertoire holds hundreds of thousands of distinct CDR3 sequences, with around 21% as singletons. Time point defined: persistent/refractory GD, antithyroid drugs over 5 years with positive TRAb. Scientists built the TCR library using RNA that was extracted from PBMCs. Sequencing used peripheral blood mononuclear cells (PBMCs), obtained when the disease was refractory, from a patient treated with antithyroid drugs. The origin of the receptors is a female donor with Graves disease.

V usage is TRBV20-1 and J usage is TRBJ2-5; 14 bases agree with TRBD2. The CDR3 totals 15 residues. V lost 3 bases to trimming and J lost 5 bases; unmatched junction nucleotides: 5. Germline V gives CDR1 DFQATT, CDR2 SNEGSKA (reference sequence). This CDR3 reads CSARHGTSGSETQYF. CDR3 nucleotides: TGCAGTGCTAGGCACGGGACTAGCGGGAGTGAGACCCAGTACTTC.

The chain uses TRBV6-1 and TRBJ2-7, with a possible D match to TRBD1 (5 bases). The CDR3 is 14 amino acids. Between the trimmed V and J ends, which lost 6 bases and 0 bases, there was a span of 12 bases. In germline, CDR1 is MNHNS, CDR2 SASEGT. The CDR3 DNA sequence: TGTGCCAGCAGCCGAGACAGCTACTCCTACGAGCAGTACTTC. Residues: CASSRDSYSYEQYF.

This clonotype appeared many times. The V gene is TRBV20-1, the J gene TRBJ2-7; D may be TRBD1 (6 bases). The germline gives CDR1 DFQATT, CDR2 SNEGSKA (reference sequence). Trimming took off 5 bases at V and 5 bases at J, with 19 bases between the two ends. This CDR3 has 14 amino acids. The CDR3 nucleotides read TGCAGTGCTCAGCGCGGGCACAGGGAAAACGAGCAGTACTTC. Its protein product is CSAQRGHRENEQYF.

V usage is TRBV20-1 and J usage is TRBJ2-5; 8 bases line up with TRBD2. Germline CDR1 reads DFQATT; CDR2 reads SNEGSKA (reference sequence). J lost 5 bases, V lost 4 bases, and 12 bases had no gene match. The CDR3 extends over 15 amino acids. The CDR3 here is CSATKTPPGGETQYF. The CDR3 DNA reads TGCAGTGCTACGAAAACCCCGCCGGGGGGGGAGACCCAGTACTTC.

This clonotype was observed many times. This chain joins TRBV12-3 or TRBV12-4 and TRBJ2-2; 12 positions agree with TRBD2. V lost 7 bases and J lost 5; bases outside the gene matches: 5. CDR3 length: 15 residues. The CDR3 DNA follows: TGTGCCAGCACCAAGACTAGCGGGAGAACCGGGGAGCTGTTTTTT. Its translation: CASTKTSGRTGELFF.

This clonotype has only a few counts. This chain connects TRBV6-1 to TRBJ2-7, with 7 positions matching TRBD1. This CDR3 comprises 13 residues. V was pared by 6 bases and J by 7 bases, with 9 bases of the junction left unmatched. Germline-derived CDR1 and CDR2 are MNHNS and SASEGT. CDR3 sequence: CASSMTGLGEQYF. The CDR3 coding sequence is TGTGCCAGCAGCATGACAGGGCTGGGAGAGCAGTACTTC.

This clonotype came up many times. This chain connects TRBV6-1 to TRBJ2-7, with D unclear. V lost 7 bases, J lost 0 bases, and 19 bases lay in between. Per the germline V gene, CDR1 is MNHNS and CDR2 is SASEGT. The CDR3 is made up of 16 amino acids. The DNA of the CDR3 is TGTGCCAGCACCCCCCTGCGACTGGCGAGCTCCTACGAGCAGTACTTC. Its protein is CASTPLRLASSYEQYF.

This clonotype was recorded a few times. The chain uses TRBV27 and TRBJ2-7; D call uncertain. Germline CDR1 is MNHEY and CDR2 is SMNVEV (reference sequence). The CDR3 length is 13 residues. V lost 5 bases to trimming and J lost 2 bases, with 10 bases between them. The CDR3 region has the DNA TGTGCCAGCAGTAACCAGGACGCCTACGAGCAGTACTTC. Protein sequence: CASSNQDAYEQYF.

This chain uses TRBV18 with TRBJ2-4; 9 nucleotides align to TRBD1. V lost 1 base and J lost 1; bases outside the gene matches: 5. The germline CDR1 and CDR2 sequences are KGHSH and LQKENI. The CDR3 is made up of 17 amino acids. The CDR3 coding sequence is TGTGCCAGCTCACCACTCGGGACAGGGACGGCCAAAAACATTCAGTACTTC. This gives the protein CASSPLGTGTAKNIQYF.

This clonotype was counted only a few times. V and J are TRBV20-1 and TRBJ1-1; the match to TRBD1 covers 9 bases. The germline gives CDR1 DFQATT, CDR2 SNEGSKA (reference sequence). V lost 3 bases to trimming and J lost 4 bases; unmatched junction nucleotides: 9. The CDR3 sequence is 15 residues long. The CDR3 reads CSARETGGRVTEAFF. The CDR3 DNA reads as TGCAGTGCTAGGGAAACAGGGGGCAGGGTCACTGAAGCTTTCTTT.

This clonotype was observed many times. The CDR3 sequence is CASSQDNVPNYGYTF. In DNA form, the CDR3 reads TGTGCCAGCAGCCAAGATAACGTACCGAACTATGGCTACACCTTC. The V gene is TRBV3-1, the J gene TRBJ1-2; D gene unclear. V lost 0 bases and J lost 2, with 10 bases in between. The CDR3 consists of 15 residues. Germline CDR1 is LGHDT and CDR2 is YNNKEL (reference sequence).

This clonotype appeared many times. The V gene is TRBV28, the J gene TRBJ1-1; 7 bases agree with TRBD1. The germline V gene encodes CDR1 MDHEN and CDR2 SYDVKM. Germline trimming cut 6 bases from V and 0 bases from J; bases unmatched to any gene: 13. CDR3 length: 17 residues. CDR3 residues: CASRGLRDSLMNTEAFF. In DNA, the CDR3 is TGTGCCAGCAGGGGCCTCCGGGACAGCTTAATGAACACTGAAGCTTTCTTT.

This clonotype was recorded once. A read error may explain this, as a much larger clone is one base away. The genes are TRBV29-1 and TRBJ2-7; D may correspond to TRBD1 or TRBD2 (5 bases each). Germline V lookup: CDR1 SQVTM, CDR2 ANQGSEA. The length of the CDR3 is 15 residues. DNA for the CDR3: TGCAGCGTTGAAGATTCTGGTCCAGCAGGGACCGAGCAGCACTTC. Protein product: CSVEDSGPAGTEQHF.

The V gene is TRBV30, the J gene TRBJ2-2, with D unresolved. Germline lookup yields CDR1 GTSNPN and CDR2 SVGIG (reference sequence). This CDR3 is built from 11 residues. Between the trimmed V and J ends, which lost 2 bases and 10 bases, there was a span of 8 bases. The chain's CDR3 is CAWSRQAELFF. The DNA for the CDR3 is TGTGCCTGGAGTCGTCAGGCGGAGCTGTTTTTT.